This T cell receptor (beta chain) was recovered during a study of radiotherapy plus CTLA-4 blockade in lung cancer. Whole-study context: The study recorded objective responses in about 18% of patients and disease control in 25% to 35%.

TCRdb's table, derived via immunoSEQ multiplex PCR, lists solely in-frame clones and lacks some. The repertoire holds approximately 38,000 clones, with 65% to 90% as singletons. The source of this sequence is a human donor with non-small cell lung cancer whose response to radiotherapy plus ipilimumab could not be evaluated. The sequenced sample was peripheral blood, obtained from a patient treated with radiotherapy plus ipilimumab.

CDR3 amino acids: CASSLAPAAGSTDTQYF. CDR3 coding DNA: TGTGCCAGCAGCTTAGCACCGGCCGCAGGGAGCACAGATACGCAGTATTTT. The chain has TRBV7-6 and TRBJ2-3; D might be TRBD1 (5 bases). V lost 0 bases and J lost 0, with 13 bases in between. The CDR3 is 17 amino acids. The V gene's germline CDR1 is SGHVS and CDR2 FNYEAQ.